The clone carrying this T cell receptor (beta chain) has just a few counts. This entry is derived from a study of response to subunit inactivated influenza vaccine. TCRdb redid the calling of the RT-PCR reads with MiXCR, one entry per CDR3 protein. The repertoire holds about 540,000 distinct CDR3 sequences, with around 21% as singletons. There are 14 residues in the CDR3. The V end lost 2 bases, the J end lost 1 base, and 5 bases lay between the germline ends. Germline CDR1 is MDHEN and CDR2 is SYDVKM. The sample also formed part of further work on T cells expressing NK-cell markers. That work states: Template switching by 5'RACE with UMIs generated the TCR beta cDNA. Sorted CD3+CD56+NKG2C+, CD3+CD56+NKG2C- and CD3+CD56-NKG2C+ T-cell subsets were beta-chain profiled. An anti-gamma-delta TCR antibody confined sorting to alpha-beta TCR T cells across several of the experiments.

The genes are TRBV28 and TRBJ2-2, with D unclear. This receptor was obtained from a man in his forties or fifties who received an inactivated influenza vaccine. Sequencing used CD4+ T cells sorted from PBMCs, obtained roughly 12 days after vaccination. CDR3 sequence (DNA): TGTGCCAGCAGTTTACCGCGGAACACCGGGGAGCTGTTTTTT. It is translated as CASSLPRNTGELFF.